This is a list of T cell receptor beta chains from one sample in a study of blood T cell repertoires in COVID-19. The table came from immunoSEQ multiplex PCR; TCRdb's copy has only in-frame clones and leaves some out. The profile shows 200,000 or so clones, approximately 91% of them singletons. Sequences were obtained from peripheral blood. These receptors were taken from a man between 70 and 80 years old with active or convalescent COVID-19. Each CDR3 is given with its conserved first and last residue. D genes are given only for firm matches. The size field is filled for only some rows; it gives once, few, many or a size class.

CDR3 | DNA | J | V | size | D
CASSLDQGASTEAFF | TGCGCCAGCAGCTTAGACCAGGGGGCAAGCACTGAAGCTTTCTTT | TRBJ1-1 | TRBV5-1 | - | TRBD1
CASSPTGTGGYEQYF | TGTGCCAGCTCACCAACCGGGACAGGGGGCTACGAGCAGTACTTC | TRBJ2-7 | TRBV18 | - | TRBD1
CAISQDRFNEQFF | TGTGCCATCAGTCAGGACAGATTCAATGAGCAGTTCTTC | TRBJ2-1 | TRBV10-3 | - | -
CASRQGRSTDTQYF | TGCGCCAGCAGACAGGGACGGAGCACAGATACGCAGTATTTT | TRBJ2-3 | TRBV5-1 | - | -
CASSLDDQGAYEQYF | TGCGCCAGCAGCCTAGATGACCAGGGGGCCTACGAGCAGTACTTC | TRBJ2-7 | TRBV4-1 | - | TRBD1
CASSQAMMAPGAEQYF | TGCGCCAGCAGCCAAGCTATGATGGCCCCAGGGGCCGAGCAGTACTTC | TRBJ2-7 | TRBV4-1 | - | -
CASLPQPQGARETQYF | TGTGCCAGCCTACCTCAGCCACAGGGGGCGAGGGAGACCCAGTACTTC | TRBJ2-5 | TRBV27 | - | TRBD1
CASSSGSGGNTIYF | TGCGCCAGCAGCTCAGGGTCTGGTGGAAACACCATATATTTT | TRBJ1-3 | TRBV5-1 | - | -
CASNSGAVNQPQHF | TGTGCCAGCAACTCAGGGGCCGTCAATCAGCCCCAGCATTTT | TRBJ1-5 | TRBV7-2 | - | -
CASSLGQGKTDTQYF | TGCGCCAGCAGCCTCGGACAGGGGAAGACAGATACGCAGTATTTT | TRBJ2-3 | TRBV5-1 | - | TRBD1
CASSRSGRGLLGNEQFF | TGTGCCAGTAGTCGTAGCGGGAGGGGCCTTTTGGGTAATGAGCAGTTCTTC | TRBJ2-1 | TRBV19 | - | TRBD2
CASSYWGGAQYF | TGTGCCAGCAGTTATTGGGGGGGGGCCCAGTACTTC | TRBJ2-5 | TRBV6-5 | - | TRBD2
CSVEDPQGAVSGYGYTF | TGCAGCGTTGAAGATCCACAGGGGGCCGTATCCGGCTATGGCTACACCTTC | TRBJ1-2 | TRBV29-1 | - | TRBD1
CASSQTGPGEKLFF | TGTGCCAGCAGCCAGACAGGGCCGGGTGAAAAACTGTTTTTT | TRBJ1-4 | TRBV5-4 | - | TRBD1
CASKSLGANQPQHF | TGTGCCAGTAAGTCTCTGGGGGCCAATCAGCCCCAGCATTTT | TRBJ1-5 | TRBV19 | - | -
CASTARRGRLAFF | TGTGCCAGTACCGCGAGGAGGGGGCGATTGGCTTTCTTT | TRBJ1-1 | TRBV19 | - | TRBD1
CASSQAHNYSF | TGTGCCAGCAGCCAAGCTCACAACTACTCCTTC | TRBJ1-2 | TRBV7-8 | - | -
CASSQRVETQYF | TGTGCCAGCAGCCAGCGGGTAGAGACCCAGTACTTC | TRBJ2-5 | TRBV7-2 | once | -
CATAPRREYGYTF | TGTGCCACCGCGCCGAGGAGGGAGTATGGCTACACCTTC | TRBJ1-2 | TRBV27 | - | -
CASSQRLGRGTEAFF | TGTGCCAGCAGCCAGCGTCTGGGGCGAGGCACTGAAGCTTTCTTT | TRBJ1-1 | TRBV14 | - | -
CASSLEGRGFEQFF | TGTGCCAGCAGCTTAGAGGGTAGGGGTTTTGAGCAGTTCTTC | TRBJ2-1 | TRBV11-3 | - | -
CASSIFTTSSFYNEQFF | TGTGCCAGTAGTATTTTCACGACTAGCAGTTTTTACAATGAGCAGTTCTTC | TRBJ2-1 | TRBV19 | - | TRBD2
CASRGGPYEQYF | TGTGCCAGCAGGGGGGGGCCCTACGAGCAGTACTTC | TRBJ2-7 | TRBV25-1 | few | -
CASSRQEDTQYF | TGCGCCAGCAGCCGACAGGAGGATACGCAGTATTTT | TRBJ2-3 | TRBV5-1 | - | -
CASTGSLADQETQYF | TGCGCCAGCACGGGTAGTCTAGCGGACCAAGAGACCCAGTACTTC | TRBJ2-5 | TRBV10-2 | - | TRBD2
CASVIGYTF | TGTGCCAGCGTCATTGGCTACACCTTC | TRBJ1-2 | TRBV28 | - | -
CASSLAAAGESQYF | TGCGCCAGCAGCTTGGCGGCAGCCGGGGAGTCGCAGTATTTT | TRBJ2-3 | TRBV5-1 | - | -
CATSEIAGDGELFF | TGTGCCACCAGTGAAATAGCGGGGGACGGGGAGCTGTTTTTT | TRBJ2-2 | TRBV24-1 | - | TRBD2
CAAGDRLNGYTF | TGCGCCGCGGGGGACAGGCTAAATGGCTACACCTTC | TRBJ1-2 | TRBV10-1 | - | TRBD1